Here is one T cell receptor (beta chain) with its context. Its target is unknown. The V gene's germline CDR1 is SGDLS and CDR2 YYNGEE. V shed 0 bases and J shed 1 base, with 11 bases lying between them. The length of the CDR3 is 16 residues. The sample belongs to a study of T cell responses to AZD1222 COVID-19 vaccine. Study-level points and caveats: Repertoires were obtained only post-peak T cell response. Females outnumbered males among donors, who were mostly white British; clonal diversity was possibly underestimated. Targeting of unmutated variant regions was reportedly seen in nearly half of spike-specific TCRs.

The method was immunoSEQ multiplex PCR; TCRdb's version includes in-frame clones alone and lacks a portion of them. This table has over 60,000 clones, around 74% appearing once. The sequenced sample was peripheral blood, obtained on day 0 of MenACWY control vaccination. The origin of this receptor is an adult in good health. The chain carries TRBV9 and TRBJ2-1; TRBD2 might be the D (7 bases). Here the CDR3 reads CASSVAGGLSYNEQFF. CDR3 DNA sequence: TGTGCCAGCAGCGTAGCGGGGGGCCTGTCCTACAATGAGCAGTTCTTC.